The 6 T cell receptor beta chains in this list originate from one sample, sequenced in a study of blood T cell repertoires in COVID-19. Method: immunoSEQ multiplex PCR; TCRdb's copy keeps in-frame clones and lacks some. The sample lists about 280,000 clones, approximately 86% occurring once. Specimen: peripheral blood. The receptors were gathered from a woman between 45 and 60 years old who had recovered from COVID-19.

This sequence joins TRBV27 and TRBJ2-5, with a tentative D call TRBD2 (6 bases). The CDR3 is 14 amino acids. V lost 1 base and J lost 0, with 6 bases in between. CDR1 is MNHEY, CDR2 SMNVEV, per germline (reference sequence). Here the CDR3 DNA reads TGTGCCAGCAGTTTATGGGGGGACCAAGAGACCCAGTACTTC. Protein product: CASSLWGDQETQYF.

The CDR3 is CASSSWDRRMIEQFF. The CDR3 bases are TGTGCCAGCAGCTCTTGGGACAGGCGGATGATTGAGCAGTTCTTC. The chain recombines TRBV7-2 with TRBJ2-1, with 8 bases fitting TRBD1. Unmatched junction bases numbered 11, after V lost 4 bases and J lost 9 bases. Germline V gene lookup returns CDR1 SGHTA and CDR2 FQGNSA. The CDR3 runs 15 residues.

The chain joins TRBV5-6 to TRBJ1-1; TRBD1 aligns across 7 bases. CDR3 length equals 13 residues. The germline V gene has CDR1 SGHDT and CDR2 YYEEEE. V lost 4 bases to trimming and J lost 6 bases; unmatched junction nucleotides: 6. The DNA for the CDR3 is TGTGCCAGCAGCCCGACAGGGAGTCCTGAAGCTTTCTTT. Translated, it gives CASSPTGSPEAFF. Full variable domain (remainder filled in from reference TRBV5-6 and TRBJ1-1): DAGVTQSPTHLIKTRGQQVTLRCSPKSGHDTVSWYQQALGQGPQFIFQYYEEEERQRGNFPDRFSGHQFPNYSSELNVNALLLGDSALYLCASSPTGSPEAFFGQGTRLTVV.

The chain is built from TRBV7-9 and TRBJ2-7; D call uncertain. The CDR3 runs 14 residues. V lost 2 bases, J lost 2 bases, and 10 bases lay in between. Per the germline V gene, CDR1 is SEHNR and CDR2 is FQNEAQ (reference sequence). CDR3 region: CASSLNYLPYEQYF. The CDR3 DNA reads as TGTGCCAGCAGCTTAAACTACCTCCCCTACGAGCAGTACTTC.

The chain employs TRBV20-1 and TRBJ2-1; D remains unclear. CDR3 length equals 11 residues. Looked up from germline, CDR1 is DFQATT and CDR2 is SNEGSKA (reference sequence). Trimming removed 4 bases from V and 9 bases from J, with 10 bases in between. CDR3 bases: TGCAGTGCTATAGAGAACACTGAGCAGTTCTTC. This gives the protein CSAIENTEQFF.

This clone turned up a few times. The chain links TRBV5-6 to TRBJ1-1; the match to TRBD1 covers 8 bases. This CDR3 is built from 17 residues. Germline V lookup: CDR1 SGHDT, CDR2 YYEEEE. Trimming cost V 5 bases and J 4 bases; bases outside gene matches: 16. The CDR3, as DNA: TGTGCCAGCAGACCCGGGACAGGTGCCTTAAAGTCCACTGAAGCTTTCTTT. This sequence encodes CASRPGTGALKSTEAFF.